These T cell receptor beta chains were read from a single sample in a study of prognosis after radiotherapy for stage I lung cancer. TCRdb fed the multiplex PCR reads into MiXCR, producing one record per CDR3 protein. This sample has about 31,000 distinct CDR3 sequences, with about 34% found just once. The sample here was PBMCs, taken before or after stereotactic body radiation therapy (not recorded which). These receptors all come from a donor aged 50 or older with non-small cell lung cancer. Both conserved end residues are part of each CDR3. The order of the fields is V gene, J gene, clone size, D gene, CDR3 DNA, CDR3 protein. D genes are given only for firm matches. Clone size is given for some rows only: seen once, a few or many times, or a class if the clone is expanded.

v_call: TRBV12-3/TRBV12-4
j_call: TRBJ2-2
clone_size: .
d_call: .
cdr3_nt: TGTGCCAGCAGTTTATTATTGTGGAACACCGGGGAGCTGTTTTTT
cdr3_aa: CASSLLLWNTGELFF

v_call: TRBV30
j_call: TRBJ2-1
clone_size: many
d_call: .
cdr3_nt: TGTGCCTGGAGTACAGACCGCTCCGGCGGCTATGAGCAGTTCTTC
cdr3_aa: CAWSTDRSGGYEQFF

v_call: TRBV5-4
j_call: TRBJ2-1
clone_size: many
d_call: .
cdr3_nt: TGTGCCAGCAGCTTGAGGGCTAGCCGCGATGAGCAGTTCTTC
cdr3_aa: CASSLRASRDEQFF

v_call: TRBV27
j_call: TRBJ2-7
clone_size: .
d_call: .
cdr3_nt: TGTGCCAGCAGTTCGGGCCCTACCTACGAGCATTACTTC
cdr3_aa: CASSSGPTYEHYF

v_call: TRBV12-3/TRBV12-4
j_call: TRBJ2-3
clone_size: many
d_call: .
cdr3_nt: TGTGCCAGCAGTTTAAACAGGGACGCAGATACGCAGTATTTT
cdr3_aa: CASSLNRDADTQYF

v_call: TRBV27
j_call: TRBJ1-2
clone_size: many
d_call: .
cdr3_nt: TGTGCCAGCAGTTTATCGGGGGATGGCTACACCTTC
cdr3_aa: CASSLSGDGYTF

v_call: TRBV11-2
j_call: TRBJ1-2
clone_size: .
d_call: .
cdr3_nt: TGTGCCAGCAGCCCTCAGGGACCTTACTATGGCTACACCTTC
cdr3_aa: CASSPQGPYYGYTF

v_call: TRBV18
j_call: TRBJ1-4
clone_size: .
d_call: .
cdr3_nt: TGTGCCAGCTCACCACCGGGGATGGCAGAGTATAATGAAAAACTGTTTTTT
cdr3_aa: CASSPPGMAEYNEKLFF

v_call: TRBV5-8
j_call: TRBJ2-1
clone_size: many
d_call: TRBD1
cdr3_nt: TGTGCCAGCCCACCTCGGGGGACAGGGTCCTACAATGAGCAGTTCTTC
cdr3_aa: CASPPRGTGSYNEQFF

v_call: TRBV12-5
j_call: TRBJ2-7
clone_size: many
d_call: TRBD1
cdr3_nt: TGTGCTAGTGGTTTGAGTCGGGACAGGGTTCACGAGCAGTACTTC
cdr3_aa: CASGLSRDRVHEQYF

v_call: TRBV6-1
j_call: TRBJ2-1
clone_size: .
d_call: .
cdr3_nt: TGTGCCAGCAGTGAAGGGCCTGGCTCCTCGATCTTTTACAATGGGCAGTTCTTC
cdr3_aa: CASSEGPGSSIFYNGQFF

v_call: TRBV24-1
j_call: TRBJ2-2
clone_size: .
d_call: .
cdr3_nt: TGTGCCACCAGTATCCGTCCCGTCTTGGGTTCCGGGGAGCTGTTTTTT
cdr3_aa: CATSIRPVLGSGELFF

v_call: TRBV7-6
j_call: TRBJ2-2
clone_size: .
d_call: TRBD2
cdr3_nt: TGTGCCAGCACTAGCGGGATCCTTCTCGGGGAGCTGTTTTTT
cdr3_aa: CASTSGILLGELFF

v_call: TRBV28
j_call: TRBJ2-7
clone_size: many
d_call: .
cdr3_nt: TGTGCCAGCAGTTTACAAGTATACGAGCAGTACTTC
cdr3_aa: CASSLQVYEQYF

v_call: TRBV28
j_call: TRBJ2-1
clone_size: many
d_call: .
cdr3_nt: TGTGCCAGCAGTTTCTCCGGAGACGAAGGTGAGCAGTTCTTC
cdr3_aa: CASSFSGDEGEQFF

v_call: TRBV18
j_call: TRBJ2-7
clone_size: many
d_call: .
cdr3_nt: TGTGCCAGCTCACCGTCCGGAGCTCACGAGCAGTACTTC
cdr3_aa: CASSPSGAHEQYF

v_call: TRBV6-9
j_call: TRBJ2-1
clone_size: .
d_call: .
cdr3_nt: TGTGCCAGCAGTTACTTAGGCAGACGGGAGCAGTTCTTC
cdr3_aa: CASSYLGRREQFF

v_call: TRBV12-3/TRBV12-4
j_call: TRBJ2-1
clone_size: many
d_call: .
cdr3_nt: TGTGCCAGCAGCCCGGAGGGCCGGGCCTACAATGAGCAGTTCTTC
cdr3_aa: CASSPEGRAYNEQFF

v_call: TRBV5-4
j_call: TRBJ1-1
clone_size: many
d_call: .
cdr3_nt: TGTGCCAGCGGCCCGGGACAAGCAATCACGGAAGCTTTCTTT
cdr3_aa: CASGPGQAITEAFF

v_call: TRBV19
j_call: TRBJ1-5
clone_size: medium-sized
d_call: .
cdr3_nt: TGTGCCAGTAGGATGGGGAGTCAGGGGCTTCAGCCCCAGCATTTT
cdr3_aa: CASRMGSQGLQPQHF

v_call: TRBV20-1
j_call: TRBJ2-3
clone_size: many
d_call: TRBD2
cdr3_nt: TGCAGTGCTAGAGATTTAAGATTAGCGGGGTCGGTAGATACGCAGTATTTT
cdr3_aa: CSARDLRLAGSVDTQYF

v_call: TRBV27
j_call: TRBJ2-4
clone_size: many
d_call: .
cdr3_nt: TGTGCCAGCAGCCAGTTAGCCAAAAACATTCAGTACTTC
cdr3_aa: CASSQLAKNIQYF

v_call: TRBV6-1
j_call: TRBJ2-1
clone_size: many
d_call: TRBD2
cdr3_nt: TGTGCCAGCAGAATGAGGGGGACTAGCGGAAATTGGGCCCACAATGAGCAGTTCTTC
cdr3_aa: CASRMRGTSGNWAHNEQFF

v_call: TRBV4-2
j_call: TRBJ1-5
clone_size: many
d_call: .
cdr3_nt: TGTGCCAGCAGCCAAGATGATTCGCAGCCCCAGCATTTT
cdr3_aa: CASSQDDSQPQHF

v_call: TRBV4-1
j_call: TRBJ2-1
clone_size: many
d_call: TRBD1
cdr3_nt: TGCGCCAGCAGCCGGAGCCGGGACAGATACAATGAGCAGTTCTTC
cdr3_aa: CASSRSRDRYNEQFF

v_call: TRBV6-1
j_call: TRBJ2-7
clone_size: medium-sized
d_call: TRBD2
cdr3_nt: TGTGCCAGCAGTGAAGCGCAGCGGGAGAACTCCTACGAGCAGTACTTC
cdr3_aa: CASSEAQRENSYEQYF

v_call: TRBV6-1
j_call: TRBJ1-2
clone_size: many
d_call: TRBD1
cdr3_nt: TGTGCCAGCAGTGACTCGGGCAGGGGGCGCACGTATGGCTACACCTTC
cdr3_aa: CASSDSGRGRTYGYTF

v_call: TRBV29-1
j_call: TRBJ2-1
clone_size: many
d_call: .
cdr3_nt: TGCAGCGTCAGCCCGGGCACGGGGGACAATGAGCAGTTCTTC
cdr3_aa: CSVSPGTGDNEQFF

v_call: TRBV3-1
j_call: TRBJ1-6
clone_size: many
d_call: TRBD1
cdr3_nt: TGTGCCAGCAGCCAAGTTCACAGGGGAGGATCACCCCTCCACTTT
cdr3_aa: CASSQVHRGGSPLHF

v_call: TRBV2
j_call: TRBJ2-1
clone_size: many
d_call: .
cdr3_nt: TGTGCCAGCAGTGGGACCGGGACTTACAATGAGCAGTTCTTC
cdr3_aa: CASSGTGTYNEQFF

v_call: TRBV28
j_call: TRBJ2-7
clone_size: .
d_call: .
cdr3_nt: TGTGCCAGCAGTTCATACAGGGACGAGCAGTACTTC
cdr3_aa: CASSSYRDEQYF

v_call: TRBV20-1
j_call: TRBJ1-4
clone_size: .
d_call: TRBD1
cdr3_nt: TGCAGTGCTAGAGATGGGACAGGGGTTTCGGCTAATGAAAAACTGTTTTTT
cdr3_aa: CSARDGTGVSANEKLFF

v_call: TRBV5-6
j_call: TRBJ2-7
clone_size: many
d_call: .
cdr3_nt: TGTGCCAGCAGCTCTCTTTGGGGGTCCCTCTCGGTCGAGCAGTACTTC
cdr3_aa: CASSSLWGSLSVEQYF

v_call: TRBV6-4
j_call: TRBJ2-7
clone_size: many
d_call: TRBD2
cdr3_nt: TGTGCCAGCAGTGAAGGACTAGAAGGCTACGAGCAGTACTTC
cdr3_aa: CASSEGLEGYEQYF

v_call: TRBV6-2/TRBV6-3
j_call: TRBJ2-1
clone_size: .
d_call: TRBD2
cdr3_nt: TGTGACATTTCACGTGAGACTAGCCGCATCTTC
cdr3_aa: CDISRETSRIF

v_call: TRBV28
j_call: TRBJ2-1
clone_size: many
d_call: TRBD2
cdr3_nt: TGTGCCAGCAGTTCCTGGATAGCGGGAGAGAGGGAGCAGTTCTTC
cdr3_aa: CASSSWIAGEREQFF

v_call: TRBV5-4
j_call: TRBJ2-3
clone_size: many
d_call: .
cdr3_nt: TGTGCCAGCAGCCCACCGGGTGGTGGGGCCCACACAGATACGCAGTATTTT
cdr3_aa: CASSPPGGGAHTDTQYF

v_call: TRBV2
j_call: TRBJ2-3
clone_size: many
d_call: .
cdr3_nt: TGTGCCAGCAGTGGGGGACTCCCTAGCACAGATACGCAGTATTTT
cdr3_aa: CASSGGLPSTDTQYF

v_call: TRBV28
j_call: TRBJ1-1
clone_size: many
d_call: TRBD1
cdr3_nt: TGTGCCAGCAGTTTGACAGGGGGCGAGGGTACTGAAGCTTTCTTT
cdr3_aa: CASSLTGGEGTEAFF

v_call: TRBV27
j_call: TRBJ2-1
clone_size: many
d_call: TRBD2
cdr3_nt: TGTGCCAGCAGACCGAGGCGGGAGGGAAATGAGCAGTTCTTC
cdr3_aa: CASRPRREGNEQFF

v_call: TRBV12-3/TRBV12-4
j_call: TRBJ2-1
clone_size: many
d_call: TRBD2
cdr3_nt: TGTGCCAGCAGTTTAGCGCGTAGCGGGAGGGACTACAATGAGCAGTTCTTC
cdr3_aa: CASSLARSGRDYNEQFF

v_call: TRBV28
j_call: TRBJ2-1
clone_size: medium-sized
d_call: .
cdr3_nt: TGTGCCAGCAGTTTATTTAATGAGCAGTTCTTC
cdr3_aa: CASSLFNEQFF

v_call: TRBV6-5
j_call: TRBJ1-5
clone_size: .
d_call: .
cdr3_nt: TGTGCCAGCAGTTACACAGGGCTGGGCAATCATCCCCATCATTTT
cdr3_aa: CASSYTGLGNHPHHF

v_call: TRBV6-1
j_call: TRBJ2-7
clone_size: .
d_call: TRBD1
cdr3_nt: TGTGCCAGCAGTGAAGGTTGGACAGGGACAGAGCAGTACTTC
cdr3_aa: CASSEGWTGTEQYF

v_call: TRBV2
j_call: TRBJ2-7
clone_size: many
d_call: .
cdr3_nt: TGTGCCAGCAGTGGGGCGAACTACGAGCAGTACTTC
cdr3_aa: CASSGANYEQYF

v_call: TRBV12-3/TRBV12-4
j_call: TRBJ1-5
clone_size: many
d_call: TRBD1
cdr3_nt: TGTGCCAGCAGTTTAACAGGGGGACGTAATCAGCCCCAGCATTTT
cdr3_aa: CASSLTGGRNQPQHF

v_call: TRBV19
j_call: TRBJ2-2
clone_size: many
d_call: .
cdr3_nt: TGTGCCAGTATCGGGTTTCAGACGGCGACGTCCGGGGAGCTGTTTTTT
cdr3_aa: CASIGFQTATSGELFF

v_call: TRBV6-4
j_call: TRBJ2-3
clone_size: many
d_call: .
cdr3_nt: TGTGCCAGCAGTGCTTCGACGACAGGTTTTGTGGATACGCAGTATTTT
cdr3_aa: CASSASTTGFVDTQYF

v_call: TRBV6-4
j_call: TRBJ2-2
clone_size: many
d_call: .
cdr3_nt: TGTGCCAGCAGTGAAGCGGAAACCTCCCGGATGGCCGGGGAGCTGTTTTTT
cdr3_aa: CASSEAETSRMAGELFF